This entry concerns a single T cell receptor (beta chain). This clonotype has ten or more counts. Its antigen specificity is not known. At one of its ends the junction is not consistent with the germline gene, which may arise from a read error. Hyperthyroidism patients were newly diagnosed, with disease duration under 2 months, and aged 18 to 65 years. Patients were excluded if they had other autoimmune diseases, uncontrolled infections, pregnancy or lactation. Clinical symptoms, serum thyroxine, TRAb, thyroid ultrasound and orbital computed tomography were used for diagnosis. Total RNA was extracted using Trizol reagent, and RNA quality was checked on an Agilent 2100 Bioanalyzer. This record comes from a study of Graves' ophthalmopathy and Graves' hyperthyroidism (dated by TCRdb to between 2017 and 2018). Context from the whole study: Hyperthyroidism was considered stable if no progression to ophthalmopathy occurred within 18 months of follow-up. In total, 120 to 150 blood samples were TCR-sequenced: some 40 ophthalmopathy, some 72 hyperthyroidism and 17 hyperthyroidism-to-ophthalmopathy patients. After sampling, hyperthyroidism patients received methimazole starting at 30 mg daily, and ophthalmopathy patients received high-dose intravenous methylprednisolone. TCR beta repertoire signatures were used to distinguish Graves' ophthalmopathy from Graves' hyperthyroidism and to predict progression to ophthalmopathy. To explore V-J signatures distinguishing ophthalmopathy from hyperthyroidism, a discovery set of around 100 patients (43 ophthalmopathy, 57 stable hyperthyroidism) was enrolled. An independent validation cohort was composed of 18 hyperthyroidism patients and around 16 patients who later progressed from hyperthyroidism to ophthalmopathy. In five to seven hyperthyroidism patients, the T-cell repertoire of thyroid tissue was compared with the T-cell repertoire of blood.

Beyond this particular receptor, the publication reports: In validation, the model predicted ophthalmopathy progression with about 71% sensitivity and approximately 78% specificity; some 13 predicted patients were CT-confirmed with GO in a median of about 6.2 months. Ophthalmopathy was separated from stable hyperthyroidism by the 13-signature model with 85% to 90% sensitivity and around 81% specificity in cross-validation and with 80%/75% in the test set. Among expanded thyroid clonotypes with frequency above 0.001, most also showed up in blood, which suggests that blood repertoires may reflect the thyroid immune response. Sample size was not statistically predetermined, and group allocation was not concealed from the investigators.

For repertoire sequencing, the TCR beta CDR3 regions were amplified from RNA transcripts. A first-round RT-PCR used HTBI primers with the Qiagen OneStep RT-PCR kit, followed by a second-round multiplex PCR, size selection and purification. The libraries underwent paired-end sequencing with 100 bp reads on an Illumina HiSeq2000. Under the source paper's analysis protocol: SOAPnuke was used to process the reads, removing any read that contained adapters or uncalled bases, had a mean Phred below 15, or lacked an exact match to the constant primer or identifier. High-quality paired reads were merged with COPE v1.2.5. Each unique nucleotide sequence was defined as a clonotype, and clonotypes were aligned to IMGT TRB V, D and J references with MiTCR v1.1. Analysis was restricted to V-J combinations with a frequency above 0.0001, which covered roughly 99% of repertoires. For each V-J combination, a TCR clonal expansion and chaos score was defined as the ratio of F50 clonal expansion to chaos observed in the TCRdist matrix. Welch's t-statistics and random forest were used to reduce features to about a dozen V-J combinations, which were fed into a naive Bayes classifier. Thyroid-blood repertoire similarity was quantified with the Morisita-Horn index. TCRdb reanalyzed the raw reads on its own, using fastp at Q25 for trimming and MiXCR for clone calling, and kept in-frame beta chains. Entries that share a CDR3 protein sequence are merged under the most common genes and DNA. TCRdb's processing, not the authors' own work, is the source of the V and J calls. The sample table lists a few hundred thousand distinct CDR3 sequences, approximately 35% of them with a count of one. In total, the top ten clones hold 3.5% to 5% of the sample.

As encoded in the germline V gene, CDR1 is SGHTS while CDR2 is YDEGEE. The cysteine opens and the phenylalanine closes a CDR3 of 14 amino acids. Only CDR3 DNA is held: 42 bases, read in frame from base 1. Sample: peripheral blood or thyroid tissue (not recorded which). The TCR originated in an adult man with Graves' hyperthyroidism. The rearranged chain carries TRBV5-8 and TRBJ1-2, and perhaps TRBD1 as D gene, on 6 matching bases. CDR3 reads: CASSLDSPNYGYTF. The DNA reads TGTGCCAGCAGTTTGGACAGCCCTAACTATGGCTACACCTTC.